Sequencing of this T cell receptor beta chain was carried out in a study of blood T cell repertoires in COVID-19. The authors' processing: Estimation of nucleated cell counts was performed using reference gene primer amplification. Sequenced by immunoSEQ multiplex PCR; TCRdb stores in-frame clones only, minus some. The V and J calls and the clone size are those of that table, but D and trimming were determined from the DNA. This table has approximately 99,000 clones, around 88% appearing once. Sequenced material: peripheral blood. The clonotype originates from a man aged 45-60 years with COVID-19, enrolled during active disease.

CDR3 sequence (DNA): TGTGCTAGTGGTTTTCCGGGACAGCTCTCAACTAATGAAAAACTGTTTTTT. Protein: CASGFPGQLSTNEKLFF. This sequence joins TRBV12-5 and TRBJ1-4; TRBD1 agrees at 7 bases. Germline values: CDR1 LGHNT, CDR2 FRNRAP. The CDR3 spans 17 residues. The V gene end was trimmed by 3 bases and the J gene end by 0 bases; junction bases not matched to a gene: 7.